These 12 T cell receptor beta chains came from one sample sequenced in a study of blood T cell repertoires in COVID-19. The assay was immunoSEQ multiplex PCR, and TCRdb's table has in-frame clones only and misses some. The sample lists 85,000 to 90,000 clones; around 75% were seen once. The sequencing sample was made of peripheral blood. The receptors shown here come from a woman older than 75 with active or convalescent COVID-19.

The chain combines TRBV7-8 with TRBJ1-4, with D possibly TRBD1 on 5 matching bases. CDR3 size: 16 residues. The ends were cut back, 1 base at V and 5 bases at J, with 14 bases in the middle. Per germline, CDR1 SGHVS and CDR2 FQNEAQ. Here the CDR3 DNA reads TGTGCCAGCAGCTTAGATAGCGGGGGTCGCAATGAAAAACTGTTTTTT. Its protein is CASSLDSGGRNEKLFF.

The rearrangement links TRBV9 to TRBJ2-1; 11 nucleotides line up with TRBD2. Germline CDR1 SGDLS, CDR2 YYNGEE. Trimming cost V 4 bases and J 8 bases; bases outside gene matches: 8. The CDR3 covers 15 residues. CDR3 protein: CASSSRLAGTDEQFF. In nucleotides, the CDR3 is TGTGCCAGCAGCTCCAGACTAGCGGGAACGGATGAGCAGTTCTTC.

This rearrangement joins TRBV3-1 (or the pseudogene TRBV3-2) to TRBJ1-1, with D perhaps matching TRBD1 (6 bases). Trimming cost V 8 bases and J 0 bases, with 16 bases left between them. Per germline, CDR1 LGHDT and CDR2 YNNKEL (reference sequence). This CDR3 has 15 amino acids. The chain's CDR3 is CASAQQGLMNTEAFF. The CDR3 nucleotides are TGTGCCAGCGCCCAGCAGGGGCTCATGAACACTGAAGCTTTCTTT.

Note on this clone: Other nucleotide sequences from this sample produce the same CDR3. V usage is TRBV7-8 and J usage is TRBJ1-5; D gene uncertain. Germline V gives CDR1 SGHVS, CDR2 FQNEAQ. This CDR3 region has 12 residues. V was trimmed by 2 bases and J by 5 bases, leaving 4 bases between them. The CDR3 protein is CASSLIDQPQHF. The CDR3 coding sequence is TGTGCCAGCAGCTTAATAGATCAGCCCCAGCATTTT.

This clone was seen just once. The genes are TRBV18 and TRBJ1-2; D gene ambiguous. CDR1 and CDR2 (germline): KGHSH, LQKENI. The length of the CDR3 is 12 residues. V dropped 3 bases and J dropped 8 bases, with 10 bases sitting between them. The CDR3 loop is CASSPSTRGYTF. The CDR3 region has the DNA TGTGCCAGCTCACCCTCAACCCGGGGCTACACCTTC. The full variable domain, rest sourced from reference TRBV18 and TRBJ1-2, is NAGVMQNPRHLVRRRGQEARLRCSPMKGHSHVYWYRQLPEEGLKFMVYLQKENIIDESGMPKERFSAEFPKEGPSILRIQQVVRGDSAAYFCASSPSTRGYTFGSGTRLTVV.

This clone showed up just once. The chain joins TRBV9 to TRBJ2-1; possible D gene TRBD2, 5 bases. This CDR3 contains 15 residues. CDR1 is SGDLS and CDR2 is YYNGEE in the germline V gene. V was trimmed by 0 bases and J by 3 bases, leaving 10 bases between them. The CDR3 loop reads CASSVATGFYNEQFF. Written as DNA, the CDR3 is TGTGCCAGCAGCGTAGCCACGGGGTTCTACAATGAGCAGTTCTTC.

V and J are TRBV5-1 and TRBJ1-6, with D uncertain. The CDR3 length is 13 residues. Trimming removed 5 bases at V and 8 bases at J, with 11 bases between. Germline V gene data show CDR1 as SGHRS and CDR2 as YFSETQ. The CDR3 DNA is TGCGCCAGCAGTGACCACGGGGATTCACCCCTCCACTTT. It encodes CASSDHGDSPLHF. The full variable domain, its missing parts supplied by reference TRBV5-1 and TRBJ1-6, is KAGVTQTPRYLIKTRGQQVTLSCSPISGHRSVSWYQQTPGQGLQFLFEYFSETQRNKGNFPGRFSGRQFSNSRSEMNVSTLELGDSALYLCASSDHGDSPLHFGNGTRLTVT.

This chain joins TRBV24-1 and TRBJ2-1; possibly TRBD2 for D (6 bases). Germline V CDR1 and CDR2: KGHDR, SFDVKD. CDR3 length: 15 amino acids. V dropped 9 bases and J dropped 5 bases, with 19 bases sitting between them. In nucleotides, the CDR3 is TGTGCCACCGCCCCCTCCGGGAGAATGGACAATGAGCAGTTCTTC. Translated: CATAPSGRMDNEQFF.

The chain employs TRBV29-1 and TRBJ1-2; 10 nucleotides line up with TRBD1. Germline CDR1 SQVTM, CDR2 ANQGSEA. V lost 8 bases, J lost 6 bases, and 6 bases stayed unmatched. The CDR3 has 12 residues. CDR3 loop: CSTSGTGDGYTF. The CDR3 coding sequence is TGCAGCACATCCGGGACAGGGGATGGCTACACCTTC.

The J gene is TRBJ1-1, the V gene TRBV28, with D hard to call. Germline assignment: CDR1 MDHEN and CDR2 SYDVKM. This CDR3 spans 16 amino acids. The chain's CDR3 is CSPSPLDGERNTEAFF. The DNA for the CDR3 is TGTTCCCCCTCACCCCTCGACGGAGAAAGAAACACTGAAGCTTTCTTT.

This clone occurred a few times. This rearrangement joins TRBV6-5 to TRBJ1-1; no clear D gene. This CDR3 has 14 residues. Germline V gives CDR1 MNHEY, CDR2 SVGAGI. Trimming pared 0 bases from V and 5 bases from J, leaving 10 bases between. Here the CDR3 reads CASSYSKSGTEAFF. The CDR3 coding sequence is TGTGCCAGCAGTTACTCGAAATCGGGGACTGAAGCTTTCTTT.

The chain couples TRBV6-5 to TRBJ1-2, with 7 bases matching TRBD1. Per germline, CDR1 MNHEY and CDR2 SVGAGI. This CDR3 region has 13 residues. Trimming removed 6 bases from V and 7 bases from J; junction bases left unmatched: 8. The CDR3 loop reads CASRSTGAGGYTF. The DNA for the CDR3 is TGTGCCAGCAGGTCCACAGGGGCCGGTGGCTACACCTTC.